This TCR beta chain was found in a study of blood T cell repertoires in COVID-19. As for the study in general: Sample material is recorded as cDNA or gDNA derived from T cells, B-cell-depleted T cells, or PBMCs.

The protocol was immunoSEQ multiplex PCR, while the TCRdb copy is restricted to in-frame clones and leaves out a portion. The sample records roughly 97,000 clones, approximately 88% being singletons. The V segment lost 6 bases and the J segment 0 bases; nucleotides outside the gene matches: 10. Germline V gene sequence: CDR1 MDHEN, CDR2 SYDVKM. The CDR3 spans 16 residues. This clonotype was obtained from a human donor in a cohort sampled during active COVID-19. Sequenced material: peripheral blood. This chain joins TRBV28 and TRBJ2-7, with 8 positions matching TRBD1. CDR3 bases: TGTGCCAGCAGGGATGGGACAGGATTCAGCTCCTACGAGCAGTACTTC. This encodes CASRDGTGFSSYEQYF.